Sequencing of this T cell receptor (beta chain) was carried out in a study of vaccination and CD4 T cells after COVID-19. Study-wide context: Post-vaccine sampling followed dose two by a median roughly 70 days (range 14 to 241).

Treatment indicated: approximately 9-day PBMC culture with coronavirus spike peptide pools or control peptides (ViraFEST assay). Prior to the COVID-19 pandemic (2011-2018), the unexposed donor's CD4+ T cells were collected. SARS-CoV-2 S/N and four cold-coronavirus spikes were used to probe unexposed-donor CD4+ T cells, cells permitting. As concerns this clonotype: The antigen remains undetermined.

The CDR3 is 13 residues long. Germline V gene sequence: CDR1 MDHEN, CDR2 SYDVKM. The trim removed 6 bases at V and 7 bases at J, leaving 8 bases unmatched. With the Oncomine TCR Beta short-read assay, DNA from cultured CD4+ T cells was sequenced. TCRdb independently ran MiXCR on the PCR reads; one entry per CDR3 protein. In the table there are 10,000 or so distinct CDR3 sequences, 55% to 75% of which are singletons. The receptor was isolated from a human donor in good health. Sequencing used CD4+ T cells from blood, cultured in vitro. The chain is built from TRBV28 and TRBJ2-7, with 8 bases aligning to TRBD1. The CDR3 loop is CASRVQGAQEQYF. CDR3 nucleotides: TGTGCCAGCAGAGTGCAGGGGGCTCAAGAGCAGTACTTC.